This TCR beta chain was profiled in a study of blood T cell repertoires in COVID-19 (TCRdb year 2020). A note on the overall study: The collaborator samples originated in the United States, Italy and Spain and spanned the acute and convalescent phases of COVID-19. Deeply sampled blood TCRbeta repertoires from subjects exposed to, actively infected with, or recovered from COVID-19 were included in the dataset. Nearly every sample came with metadata listing a de-identified subject ID, COVID-19 status, age in years and sex. The repertoires were made available in a free public database intended to serve as a resource for research on the immune response to SARS-CoV-2. HLA class I and class II types, where available, came from metadata supplied by the sample provider rather than from assay-based typing. Samples came from the ongoing ImmuneRACE study (first 160 participants) plus 1,254 subjects from 6 global collaborators. The material from the prospective study consisted of cDNA or gDNA derived from T cells, B-cell-depleted T cells, or PBMCs. What the authors observed across the whole study: Clinical and demographic metadata were provided uncurated, with the amount varying by source and participant.

The immunoSEQ Assay, a bias-controlled multiplex PCR, was used to amplify TCRbeta CDR3 regions from genomic DNA. Processing in the source paper ran as follows. The number of nucleated cells in each sample was estimated from the amplification of reference gene primers within the assay. To quantify the absolute abundance of each unique TCRbeta CDR3 rearrangement, sequence reads were collapsed and filtered. For each sample, productive Simpson clonality was calculated as the square root of Simpson's diversity index over productive rearrangements. TCRdb re-hosts the immuneACCESS table, in-frame sequences only. Its copies lack some clones; in the studies checked, an unresolved V gene accounts for under half of them, and the cause for the rest is not known. The V and J calls and clone size are taken from that table; D and trimming were inferred from the DNA. Across this sample there are tens of thousands of clones, with approximately 88% seen only once. The ten top clones hold roughly 2.5% of the sample.

Based on the germline V gene, the CDR1 and CDR2 sequences are KGHDR and SFDVKD. The CDR3 measures 19 amino acids from cysteine to phenylalanine. Just the 57-base CDR3 DNA is kept, in frame starting at base 1. V is pared back by 5 bases and J by 0 bases, with 19 bases lying between the germline termini. As concerns this clone: Its antigen is not yet known. Base quality data are lacking; no much larger clone is found one base away.

At one collaborating source in Seattle, patients were enrolled during active infection and were followed longitudinally through the course of disease. Whole blood was collected in K2EDTA tubes by collaborating institutions according to the institutions' own protocols. For TCRbeta analysis, collaborator samples were shipped as frozen whole blood, as isolated PBMCs, or as DNA extracted from either sample type. The origin of this receptor is a man in his forties or fifties with COVID-19, enrolled during active disease. Sequencing was done on a sample of peripheral blood. The chain is made from TRBV24-1 and TRBJ1-6, with TRBD1 as a weak D call on 5 bases. The DNA sequence is given as TGTGCCACCAGTGGCACCCGGGACTCCTGGAGCTCCTATAATTCACCCCTCCACTTT. The encoded protein is CATSGTRDSWSSYNSPLHF.